This T cell receptor (beta chain) is drawn from a study of cytomegalovirus exposure and HLA in healthy donors. About the study: There were roughly 120 million unique TCR beta sequences, drawn from 150 million to 200 million T cells, in an earlier analysis. Regarding the study as a whole: The authors later linked a missense DCLRE1C variant to TCR beta V- and J-gene trimming. Sequencing likely produced, as an artifact, a cluster of highly shared sequence variants.

PCR primers comprised 60 Vbeta and 13 Jbeta primers. Method: immunoSEQ multiplex PCR; TCRdb's copy keeps in-frame clones and lacks some. The sample has some 80,000 clones; approximately 66% are singletons. This clone was seen more than once but under ten times. The antigen is undetermined. CDR3 size: 13 residues. V dropped 1 base and J dropped 12; count of bases not matched to a gene: 6. Germline V gene lookup returns CDR1 MGHRA and CDR2 YSYEKL. The receptor was derived from a male donor in good health and CMV-seropositive. The chain is built from TRBV4-1 and TRBJ2-4; the match to TRBD2 covers 7 bases. The source material was PBMCs. CDR3 bases: TGCGCCAGCAGCCAAGGCCCAAGCGGGGATCAGTACTTC. It yields the protein CASSQGPSGDQYF.